The sequence of this T cell receptor beta chain was determined in a study of glioma-infiltrating T cells after dendritic cell vaccination. Study overall: Patients had newly diagnosed or recurrent glioblastoma and received dendritic cell vaccines. At biweekly intervals, patients got three intradermal dendritic cell vaccine injections.

The CDR3 totals 12 residues. The ends lost 8 bases at V and 8 bases at J; junction bases unmatched: 7. Per the germline V gene, CDR1 is MNHEY and CDR2 is SVGAGI. The protocol was immunoSEQ multiplex PCR, while the TCRdb copy is restricted to in-frame clones and leaves out a portion. The table records roughly 98,000 clones, more than 75% of them present only once. The receptor was isolated from a human donor with glioblastoma. The starting material was blood, obtained before dendritic cell vaccination. The chain links TRBV6-5 to TRBJ1-1; 8 nucleotides line up with TRBD1. Written as DNA, the CDR3 is TGTGCCAGCGGGGCAGGGGGCTTGGAAGCTTTCTTT. Translated: CASGAGGLEAFF.